The clone carrying this T cell receptor beta chain turned up a few times. Germline V gene lookup returns CDR1 SGHNT and CDR2 YYREEE (reference sequence). The CDR3 covers 16 residues. V lost 2 bases, J lost 5 bases, and 5 bases stayed unmatched. This record comes from a study of CDR3 diversity in severe acne. TCRdb called the PCR reads again in MiXCR, with one record for every CDR3 protein. Altogether 79,000 or so distinct CDR3 sequences are present, approximately 54% being singletons, with the ten largest covering roughly 11%. This clonotype was obtained from a male donor with severe acne vulgaris. What was sequenced was blood. This chain uses TRBV5-4 with TRBJ2-2, with 11 bases matching TRBD2. CDR3 amino acids: CASSFGLAGYTGELFF. DNA of the CDR3: TGTGCCAGCAGCTTCGGACTAGCGGGTTATACCGGGGAGCTGTTTTTT. Combining the CDR3 with reference TRBV5-4 and TRBJ2-2 gives the whole variable domain ETGVTQSPTHLIKTRGQQVTLRCSSQSGHNTVSWYQQALGQGPQFIFQYYREEENGRGNFPPRFSGLQFPNYSSELNVNALELDDSALYLCASSFGLAGYTGELFFGEGSRLTVL.